Listed below are T cell receptor beta chains from one sample, sequenced in a study of blood T cell repertoires in COVID-19. Clones were sequenced by immunoSEQ multiplex PCR, and TCRdb holds only the in-frame ones, with some missing. The sample yields approximately 300,000 clones, around 89% seen once. Sequencing used peripheral blood. These receptors were taken from a man aged 40-55 years with acute or convalescent COVID-19. Each CDR3 is given with its conserved first and last residue. Each record gives: clone size, J gene, V gene, D gene, CDR3 DNA, CDR3 protein. The D gene is left open where the match is weak. Clone size is stated in some rows and not others, as once, few, many or a class when expanded.

clone_size: NA
j_call: TRBJ2-7
v_call: TRBV25-1
d_call: NA
cdr3_nt: TGTGCCAGCAGCCTGGCAGCTACTACGGGGCAGTACTTC
cdr3_aa: CASSLAATTGQYF

clone_size: NA
j_call: TRBJ1-5
v_call: TRBV5-1
d_call: NA
cdr3_nt: TGCGCCAGCAGTCCCGGGGGGGCCCACAATCAGCCCCAGCATTTT
cdr3_aa: CASSPGGAHNQPQHF

clone_size: NA
j_call: TRBJ2-1
v_call: TRBV24-1
d_call: NA
cdr3_nt: TGTGCCACCAGTGAACCTGGGGCCCTAAGGGATGAGCAGTTCTTC
cdr3_aa: CATSEPGALRDEQFF

clone_size: NA
j_call: TRBJ2-7
v_call: TRBV3-1/TRBV3-2
d_call: TRBD1
cdr3_nt: TGTGCCAGCAGCCAGGGACAGGGCGGGGGAAAGCAGTACTTC
cdr3_aa: CASSQGQGGGKQYF

clone_size: once
j_call: TRBJ1-6
v_call: TRBV5-1
d_call: TRBD1
cdr3_nt: TGCGCCAGCAGCTTGGAGGTGACAGGGACTTCACCCCTCCACTTT
cdr3_aa: CASSLEVTGTSPLHF

clone_size: NA
j_call: TRBJ1-5
v_call: TRBV19
d_call: TRBD1
cdr3_nt: TGTGCCACCTCTATGACAGGGGGCTGGCAGCCCCAGCATTTT
cdr3_aa: CATSMTGGWQPQHF

clone_size: NA
j_call: TRBJ2-7
v_call: TRBV6-5
d_call: NA
cdr3_nt: TGTGCCAGCAGCACCCTACAGGGTTTATACGAGCAGTACTTC
cdr3_aa: CASSTLQGLYEQYF

clone_size: NA
j_call: TRBJ1-5
v_call: TRBV24-1
d_call: NA
cdr3_nt: TGTGCCACCAGTGACCCGTATAGCAATCAGCCCCAGCATTTT
cdr3_aa: CATSDPYSNQPQHF

clone_size: NA
j_call: TRBJ1-6
v_call: TRBV20-1
d_call: NA
cdr3_nt: TGCAGTGCCCGGGGTGGATCAACCCTCCACTTT
cdr3_aa: CSARGGSTLHF

clone_size: NA
j_call: TRBJ1-6
v_call: TRBV5-4
d_call: NA
cdr3_nt: TGTGCCAGCAGCTTAGAACCGACAGACCCGAGCTCCTATAATTCACCCCTCCACTTT
cdr3_aa: CASSLEPTDPSSYNSPLHF

clone_size: NA
j_call: TRBJ2-7
v_call: TRBV7-2
d_call: NA
cdr3_nt: TGTGCCAGCAGCTTCCAGGGGCCTTCCTACGAGCAGTACTTC
cdr3_aa: CASSFQGPSYEQYF

clone_size: NA
j_call: TRBJ1-2
v_call: TRBV15
d_call: NA
cdr3_nt: TGTGCCACCAGCGACGCAGGGGTGAACTATGGCTACACCTTC
cdr3_aa: CATSDAGVNYGYTF

clone_size: NA
j_call: TRBJ2-5
v_call: TRBV2
d_call: TRBD1
cdr3_nt: TGTGCCAGCCTGAGGACGGCCAGGGGGCAAGAGACCCAGTACTTC
cdr3_aa: CASLRTARGQETQYF

clone_size: NA
j_call: TRBJ1-3
v_call: TRBV7-2
d_call: TRBD1
cdr3_nt: TGTGCCAGCAGCTCACAGGGGACTGGAAACACCATATATTTT
cdr3_aa: CASSSQGTGNTIYF

clone_size: NA
j_call: TRBJ1-2
v_call: TRBV10-3
d_call: NA
cdr3_nt: TGTGCCATCAGTGAGTCGGCGGGAAGGTTCGGCTACACCTTC
cdr3_aa: CAISESAGRFGYTF

clone_size: NA
j_call: TRBJ1-2
v_call: TRBV11-2
d_call: NA
cdr3_nt: TGTGCCAGCAGCTTAAGCACAGGGACTGGCTACACCTTC
cdr3_aa: CASSLSTGTGYTF

clone_size: once
j_call: TRBJ1-3
v_call: TRBV30
d_call: TRBD1
cdr3_nt: TGTGCCTGGAGAGAGACAGGGGGCTCTGGAAACACCATATATTTT
cdr3_aa: CAWRETGGSGNTIYF

clone_size: NA
j_call: TRBJ2-3
v_call: TRBV13
d_call: TRBD2
cdr3_nt: TGTGCCAGCAGCCCACTAGCGGGGGGAGGAGATACGCAGTATTTT
cdr3_aa: CASSPLAGGGDTQYF

clone_size: once
j_call: TRBJ1-5
v_call: TRBV6-5
d_call: TRBD1
cdr3_nt: TGTGCCAGCAGACCCGGGACAGGGAACCATCAGCCCCAGCATTTT
cdr3_aa: CASRPGTGNHQPQHF

clone_size: NA
j_call: TRBJ2-1
v_call: TRBV19
d_call: TRBD2
cdr3_nt: TGTGCCAGTAGTGTTATAGCGGGGTTTGAGCAGTTCTTC
cdr3_aa: CASSVIAGFEQFF

clone_size: NA
j_call: TRBJ1-1
v_call: TRBV7-8
d_call: NA
cdr3_nt: TGTGCCAGCAGCTTGAGTGAGGCCCAGACTGAAGCTTTCTTT
cdr3_aa: CASSLSEAQTEAFF

clone_size: NA
j_call: TRBJ1-5
v_call: TRBV30
d_call: NA
cdr3_nt: TGTGCCTGGAGCAACAGCAATAGCAATCAGCCCCAGCATTTT
cdr3_aa: CAWSNSNSNQPQHF

clone_size: NA
j_call: TRBJ2-6
v_call: TRBV10-1
d_call: TRBD1
cdr3_nt: TGCGCCAGCAGTGCCGGGACAGGGAACTCTGGGGCCAACGTCCTGACTTTC
cdr3_aa: CASSAGTGNSGANVLTF

clone_size: NA
j_call: TRBJ2-6
v_call: TRBV5-4
d_call: NA
cdr3_nt: TGTGCCAGCAGTCTTGGGGGGGCCGCTGGGGCCAACGTCCTGACTTTC
cdr3_aa: CASSLGGAAGANVLTF

clone_size: NA
j_call: TRBJ1-1
v_call: TRBV2
d_call: TRBD1
cdr3_nt: TGTGCCAGCAAGGACCAGATAGGGACAGCATCGAACACTGAAGCTTTCTTT
cdr3_aa: CASKDQIGTASNTEAFF

clone_size: NA
j_call: TRBJ2-3
v_call: TRBV11-3
d_call: TRBD2
cdr3_nt: TGTGCCAGCAGCCCGGGACTAAATTCAGATACGCAGTATTTT
cdr3_aa: CASSPGLNSDTQYF

clone_size: few
j_call: TRBJ1-2
v_call: TRBV5-6
d_call: NA
cdr3_nt: TGTGCCAGCAGCTTGGCCTCAACAGGCTATGGCTACACCTTC
cdr3_aa: CASSLASTGYGYTF

clone_size: NA
j_call: TRBJ2-7
v_call: TRBV12-3/TRBV12-4
d_call: TRBD1
cdr3_nt: TGTGCCAGCAGCCGGGGACAGAACTACGAGCAGTACTTC
cdr3_aa: CASSRGQNYEQYF

clone_size: NA
j_call: TRBJ2-2
v_call: TRBV11-3
d_call: NA
cdr3_nt: TGTGCCAGCAGCCCATGGGTGGGGGGACACACCGGGGAGCTGTTTTTT
cdr3_aa: CASSPWVGGHTGELFF

clone_size: once
j_call: TRBJ2-7
v_call: TRBV11-2
d_call: TRBD2
cdr3_nt: TGTGCCAGCAGCTTTACCAGCGGGGGGTCCTACGAGCAGTACTTC
cdr3_aa: CASSFTSGGSYEQYF

clone_size: NA
j_call: TRBJ2-2
v_call: TRBV9
d_call: NA
cdr3_nt: TGTGCCAGCAGCGTAGCTTTTACCGGGGAGCTGTTTTTT
cdr3_aa: CASSVAFTGELFF

clone_size: once
j_call: TRBJ2-7
v_call: TRBV6-5
d_call: TRBD2
cdr3_nt: TGTGCCAGCACCCCGGGACCGGGAGGTAACGAGCAGTACTTC
cdr3_aa: CASTPGPGGNEQYF

clone_size: NA
j_call: TRBJ1-1
v_call: TRBV5-4
d_call: NA
cdr3_nt: TGTGCCAGCAGCTTGAAAGGGGGGGACACTGAAGCTTTCTTT
cdr3_aa: CASSLKGGDTEAFF

clone_size: NA
j_call: TRBJ1-5
v_call: TRBV7-6
d_call: NA
cdr3_nt: TGTGCCAGCAGCCTCCATCCCGGGGGGCCTAATCAGCCCCAGCATTTT
cdr3_aa: CASSLHPGGPNQPQHF

clone_size: NA
j_call: TRBJ2-1
v_call: TRBV5-4
d_call: NA
cdr3_nt: TGTGCCAGCAGCCTGGACAGCTTCAACAATGAGCAGTTCTTC
cdr3_aa: CASSLDSFNNEQFF